Sequencing of this TCR beta chain was carried out in a study of blood T cell repertoires in COVID-19. Study at large: Material from acute and convalescent COVID-19 was sourced from the United States, Italy and Spain. Sources were T cells, B-cell-depleted T cells, or PBMCs; the material itself was cDNA or gDNA.

In germline, CDR1 is SNHLY, CDR2 FYNNEI. The CDR3 is 15 amino acids. The trim removed 3 bases at V and 2 bases at J, leaving 4 bases unmatched. Authors' methods: Estimated nucleated cell counts came from reference gene primer amplification. Libraries were prepared by immunoSEQ multiplex PCR; TCRdb keeps only in-frame clonotypes and omits some of them. V, J and clone size are taken as reported in that table, and D and trimming were inferred from the DNA itself. The table shows some 110,000 clones, with roughly 81% occurring only once. Sequencing was done on a sample of peripheral blood. This TCR came from a man between 40 and 49 years old with acute or convalescent COVID-19. This chain uses TRBV2 with TRBJ2-3, with 8 bases aligning to TRBD2. The CDR3 bases are TGTGCCAGCAGTGATAAGCGGGGGACCACAGATACGCAGTATTTT. This gives the protein CASSDKRGTTDTQYF.